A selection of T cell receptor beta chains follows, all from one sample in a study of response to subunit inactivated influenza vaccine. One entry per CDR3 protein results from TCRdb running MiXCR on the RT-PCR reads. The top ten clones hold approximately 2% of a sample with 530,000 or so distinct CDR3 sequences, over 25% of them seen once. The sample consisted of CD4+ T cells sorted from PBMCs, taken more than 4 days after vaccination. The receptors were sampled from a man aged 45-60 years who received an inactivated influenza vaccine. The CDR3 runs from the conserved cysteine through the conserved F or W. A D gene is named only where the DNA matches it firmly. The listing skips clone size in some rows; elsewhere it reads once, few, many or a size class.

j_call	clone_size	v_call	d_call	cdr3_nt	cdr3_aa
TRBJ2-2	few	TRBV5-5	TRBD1	TGTGCCAGCAGCTTGGAGTTTGTAACAGGGGCCGCCGGGGAGCTGTTTTTT	CASSLEFVTGAAGELFF
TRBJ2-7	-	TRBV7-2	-	TGTGCCAGCAGCTCGTACAGGGTGGGCTACGAGCAGTACTTC	CASSSYRVGYEQYF
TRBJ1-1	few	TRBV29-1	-	TGCAGCGGTGGAGGAATGTCGGGTACTGAAGCTTTCTTT	CSGGGMSGTEAFF
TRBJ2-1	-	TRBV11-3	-	TGTGCCAGCAGCTTCGGGGGTGTCTATGAGCAGTTCTTC	CASSFGGVYEQFF
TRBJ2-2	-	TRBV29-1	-	TGCAGCGTATTCGTCAGGGGTTTTGGTACCGGGGAGCTGTTTTTT	CSVFVRGFGTGELFF
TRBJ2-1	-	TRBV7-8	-	TGTGCCAGCAGCAAAAAGCGGGTCTACAATGAGCAGTTCTTC	CASSKKRVYNEQFF
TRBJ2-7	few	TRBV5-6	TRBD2	TGTGCCAGCAGCAGCCTACTAGCGGGGTACTCCTACGAGCAGTACTTC	CASSSLLAGYSYEQYF
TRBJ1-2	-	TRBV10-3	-	TGTGCCATCAGTGAAGGGGTTGGCTATGGCTACACCTTC	CAISEGVGYGYTF
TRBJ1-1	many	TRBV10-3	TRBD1	TGTGCCATCGCCGGACAGGGAGGTATGAACACTGAAGCTTTCTTT	CAIAGQGGMNTEAFF
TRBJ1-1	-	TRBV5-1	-	TGCGCCAGCAGCACCGCTAACAGGGAAACTGAAGCTTTCTTT	CASSTANRETEAFF
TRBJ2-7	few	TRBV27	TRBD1	TGTGCCAGCAGTCGTCGACAGGGGCCCATCTACGAGCAGTACTTC	CASSRRQGPIYEQYF
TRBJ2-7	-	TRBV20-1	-	TGCAGTGCTAGGCTCCTAGGGGCGGATTCCTACGAGCAGTACTTC	CSARLLGADSYEQYF
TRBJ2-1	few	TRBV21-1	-	TGTGCCAGCACCGTAGTTGACATCAGGGGCTCGGGGCTCCCTTGTGAGCAGTTCTTC	CASTVVDIRGSGLPCEQFF
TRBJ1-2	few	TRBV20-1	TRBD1	TGCAGTGCTCTCGACAGGGACTATGGCTACACCTTC	CSALDRDYGYTF
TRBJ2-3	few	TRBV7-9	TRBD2	TGTGCCAGCAGCCCTCAGCGGGGCCGCACAGATACGCAGTATTTT	CASSPQRGRTDTQYF
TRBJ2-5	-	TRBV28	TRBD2	TGTGCCAGCAGTTCCCGGACTAGCGGTCTACAAGAGACCCAGTACTTC	CASSSRTSGLQETQYF
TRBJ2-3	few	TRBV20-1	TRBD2	TGCAGTGCTAGAGATCTTTATCTGGCGGGAGCGCAAGATACGCAGTATTTT	CSARDLYLAGAQDTQYF
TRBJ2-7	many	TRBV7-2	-	TGTGCCAGCAGCTTAGTCCGGGCCTACGAGCAGTACTTC	CASSLVRAYEQYF
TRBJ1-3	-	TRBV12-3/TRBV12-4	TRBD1	TGTGCCAGCAGCTCCACTGGACAGGGCGGAAACACCATATATTTT	CASSSTGQGGNTIYF
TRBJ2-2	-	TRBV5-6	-	TGTGCCAGCAGCTTGATCCCAAGTGGTACCGGGGAGCTGTTTTTT	CASSLIPSGTGELFF
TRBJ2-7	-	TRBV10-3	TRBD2	TGTGCCATCAGTGAAGGACTAGACGAGCAGTACTTC	CAISEGLDEQYF
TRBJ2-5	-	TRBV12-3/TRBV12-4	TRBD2	TGTGCCAGCAGAATAGCGGGAGGCCAAGAGACCCAGTACTTC	CASRIAGGQETQYF
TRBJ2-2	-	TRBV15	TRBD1	TGTGCCACCAGCAGAGATCTGGGGACAGGGAGGGTATCCGGGGAGCTGTTTTTT	CATSRDLGTGRVSGELFF
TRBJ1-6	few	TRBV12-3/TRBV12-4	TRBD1	TGTGCCAGCAGTCCCGGACAGGGGACGCAGTCACCCCTCCACTTT	CASSPGQGTQSPLHF
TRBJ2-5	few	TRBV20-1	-	TGCAGTGCTAGAGCGAGTAGTTTTGAGACCCAGTACTTC	CSARASSFETQYF
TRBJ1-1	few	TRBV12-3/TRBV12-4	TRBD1	TGTGCCAGCACCCGGGCACAGGGGCGAGAAGCTTTCTTT	CASTRAQGREAFF
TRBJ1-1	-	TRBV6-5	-	TGTGCCAGCAGGACCGCGAACACTGAAGCTTTCTTT	CASRTANTEAFF
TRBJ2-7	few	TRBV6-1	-	TGTGCCAGCAGTAGGCAGGGTCCTCGCTCCTACGAGCAGTACTTC	CASSRQGPRSYEQYF
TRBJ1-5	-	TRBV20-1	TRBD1	TGCAGTGCACAGGGGACTTATAGCAATCAGCCCCAGCATTTT	CSAQGTYSNQPQHF
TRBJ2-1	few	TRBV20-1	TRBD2	TGCAGTGCTAGAGGGAGACTAGCGGTCTACAATGAGCAGTTCTTC	CSARGRLAVYNEQFF
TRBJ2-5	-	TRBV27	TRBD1	TGTGCCAGCAGACGGACAGGGGGGACCCAGGAGACCCAGTACTTC	CASRRTGGTQETQYF
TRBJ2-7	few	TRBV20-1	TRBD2	TGCAGTGCTACACAACTAGCGGGATCGCGGTACGAGCAGTACTTC	CSATQLAGSRYEQYF
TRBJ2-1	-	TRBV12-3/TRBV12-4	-	TGTGCCAGCACTCTCACAGCGGCGGCTACCCATGAGCAGTTCTTC	CASTLTAAATHEQFF
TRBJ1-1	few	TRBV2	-	TGTGCCAGCAGAAGCAGGGAAAAAATGAACACTGAAGCTTTCTTT	CASRSREKMNTEAFF
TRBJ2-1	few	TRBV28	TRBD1	TGTGCCAGCAGCCCAGGGGGCGCTTCCTACAATGAGCAGTTCTTC	CASSPGGASYNEQFF
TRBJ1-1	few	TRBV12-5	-	TGTGCTAGTGGAACTGACAAGAACACTGAAGCTTTCTTT	CASGTDKNTEAFF
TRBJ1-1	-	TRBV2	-	TGTGCCATCACAGGTGGGAACACTGAAGCTTTCTTT	CAITGGNTEAFF
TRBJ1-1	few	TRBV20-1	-	TGCAGTGCTAGACGGATGAACACTGAAGCTTTCTTT	CSARRMNTEAFF
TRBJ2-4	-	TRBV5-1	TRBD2	TGCGCCAGCAGCCCCCCGACTAGCGACCCTCGAAACATTCAGTACTTC	CASSPPTSDPRNIQYF
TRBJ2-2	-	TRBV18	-	TGTGCCAGCTCACCCACCTCGGGCACCGGGGAGCTGTTTTTT	CASSPTSGTGELFF
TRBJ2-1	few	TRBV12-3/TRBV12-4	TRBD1	TGTGCCAGCAGTCCCCGGGTGGGGGACAGCAATGAGCAGTTCTTC	CASSPRVGDSNEQFF
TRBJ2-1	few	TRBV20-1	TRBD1	TGCAGTGCTAGGAAACAGGGGATGTCCTACAATGAGCAGTTCTTC	CSARKQGMSYNEQFF
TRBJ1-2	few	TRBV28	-	TGTGCCACCTATTCTGGGGGGAGCTATGGCTACACCTTC	CATYSGGSYGYTF
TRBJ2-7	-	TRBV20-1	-	TGCAGTGCTAGAGATGGTAACTACGAGCAGTACTTC	CSARDGNYEQYF
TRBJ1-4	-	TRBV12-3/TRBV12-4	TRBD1	TGTGCCAGCAGTCCTGACAGGGGGCGGTATGAAAAACTGTTTTTT	CASSPDRGRYEKLFF
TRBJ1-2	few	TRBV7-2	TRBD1	TGTGCCAGCAGCCCCCGGACAGGGGACTATGGCTACACCTTC	CASSPRTGDYGYTF
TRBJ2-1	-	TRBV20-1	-	TGCAGTGCTGATGGGGGGGGCTTGGGAAATGAGCAGTTCTTC	CSADGGGLGNEQFF
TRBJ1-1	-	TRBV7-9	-	TGTGCCAGCAGCCCTTGGGGGGCCACTGAAGCTTTCTTT	CASSPWGATEAFF
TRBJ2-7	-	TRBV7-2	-	TGTGCCAGCAAACGACGACAGATAGGCCACGAGCAGTACTTC	CASKRRQIGHEQYF
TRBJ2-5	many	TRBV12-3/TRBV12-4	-	TGTGCCAGCAGTTTCGGAGGGGGGGAAGAGACCCAGTACTTC	CASSFGGGEETQYF
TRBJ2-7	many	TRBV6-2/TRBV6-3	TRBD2	TGTGCCAGCAGTTACCATCTCGGGAGGAGCTCCTACGAGCAGTACTTC	CASSYHLGRSSYEQYF
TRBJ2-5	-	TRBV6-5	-	TGTGCCAGCGGATACGACACGGCCTGGAGTGAGACCCAGTACTTC	CASGYDTAWSETQYF